This T cell receptor beta chain comes out of a study of T cells in Graves' hyperthyroidism and ophthalmopathy. Whole-study findings and limits: Most thyroid clonotypes with frequency above 0.001 were detected in blood. A model built on 13 V-J features separated ophthalmopathy from stable hyperthyroidism.

Patients were excluded because of uncontrolled infection, other autoimmune disease, pregnancy or lactation. The PBMCs had their origin in approximately 10 ml of fresh peripheral blood. CDR1 SGHVS and CDR2 FQNEAQ come from the germline V gene. The CDR3 runs to 19 residues. Trimming took off 2 bases at V and 2 bases at J, with 24 bases between the two ends. This clonotype was seen at least ten times. Its antigen remains unidentified. Amplified TCR beta CDR3 regions came from RNA transcripts. First-round RT-PCR targeting the TCR CDR3 was performed with the HTBI primer set. TCRdb re-analysed the multiplex PCR reads in MiXCR, keeping a single row per CDR3 protein. Among about 200,000 distinct CDR3 sequences listed, roughly 17% were seen once.

The clonotype was recovered from a woman aged 45 to 65 with Graves' hyperthyroidism. The sequenced sample consisted of blood. The chain couples TRBV7-8 to TRBJ1-1, with TRBD1 as a possible D gene (6 bases). The CDR3 DNA reads TGTGCCAGCAGCTTATTGTCCTACGCTCCGGACAGAGCAAACACTGAAGCTTTCTTT. This encodes CASSLLSYAPDRANTEAFF.